The TCR beta chain under discussion was sequenced for a study of blood T cell repertoires in COVID-19. About the research overall: There were acute and convalescent COVID-19 samples, and they came from the United States, Italy and Spain. Nucleic acid was either cDNA or gDNA, and it came from T cells, B-cell-depleted T cells, or PBMCs.

The participants were between about 18 and 90 years old and came from about two dozen US areas. All recovered Cohort 3 donors got two negative PCRs, got clearance, or saw symptom resolution. V was pared by 7 bases and J by 1 base, with 3 bases of the junction left unmatched. Germline CDR1 reads MNHEY; CDR2 reads SVGAGI. The CDR3 is 13 residues long. Some clones are missing from TCRdb's copy, which holds only in-frame ones; the method was immunoSEQ multiplex PCR. This table holds about 280,000 clones, 87% found once. The TCR comes from a woman in her thirties or forties who had recovered from COVID-19. Sequencing used PBMCs or T cells enriched from blood (not recorded which). The chain carries TRBV6-5 and TRBJ2-7, with 8 positions matching TRBD1. CDR3 nucleotide sequence: TGTGCCAGCATCGGGACAGGATCCTACGAGCAGTACTTC. Amino acids: CASIGTGSYEQYF.